Each of the 10 T cell receptor beta chains below was sequenced from the same sample in a study of blood T cell repertoires in COVID-19. TCRdb keeps only in-frame clones here, not all; method: immunoSEQ multiplex PCR. The data contain around 140,000 clones, around 84% of them singletons. The sequenced sample was PBMCs or T cells enriched from blood (not recorded which). Source of these receptors: a man in his forties with acute COVID-19.

This chain uses TRBV7-2 with TRBJ2-7; perhaps TRBD2 as D (6 bases). The length of the CDR3 is 14 residues. Germline assignment: CDR1 SGHTA and CDR2 FQGNSA. Deletions cut 4 bases from V and 4 bases from J, with 14 bases between. CDR3 region: CASSYRPREYEQYF. In DNA, the CDR3 is TGTGCCAGCAGCTATCGCCCTCGGGAGTACGAGCAGTACTTC.

This clone was counted a few times. The chain uses TRBV7-9 and TRBJ1-5; D possibly corresponds to TRBD1 (5 bases). Germline V gene sequence: CDR1 SEHNR, CDR2 FQNEAQ (reference sequence). The germline V and J ends were trimmed by 5 bases and 11 bases, with 19 bases remaining between them. The CDR3 consists of 14 residues. The CDR3 region is CASSLGGDGLAQHF. CDR3 DNA: TGTGCCAGCAGCCTGGGAGGGGACGGCCTAGCCCAGCATTTT.

Remarks on this clone: An end of the junction does not agree with germline; a read error may underlie this. V and J are TRBV7-7 and TRBJ2-2, with D possibly being TRBD1 (5 bases). From germline, CDR1 is SSHAT and CDR2 FNYEAQ (reference sequence). The CDR3 is 15 residues long. The CDR3 DNA reads TGTGCTAGCAGCCAGCTGGGGCACGGGACCGGGGAGCTGTTTTTT. It yields the protein CASSQLGHGTGELFF.

The chain uses TRBV9 and TRBJ2-1; TRBD2 agrees at 7 bases. CDR1 is SGDLS, CDR2 YYNGEE, per germline. With V trimmed by 6 bases and J by 4 bases, 13 bases remained unmatched. This CDR3 contains 16 residues. The CDR3 region is CASTLSGSGEYNEQFF. The CDR3 bases are TGTGCCAGCACCCTGTCCGGGAGCGGGGAGTACAATGAGCAGTTCTTC.

The chain is built from TRBV28 and TRBJ2-7, with D unclear. Germline CDR1 reads MDHEN; CDR2 reads SYDVKM. V lost 3 bases and J lost 3, with 12 bases in between. There are 14 residues in the CDR3. The CDR3, as DNA: TGTGCCAGCAGTTTCGGAAGGTCAGGCTACGAGCAGTACTTC. This translates into CASSFGRSGYEQYF.

The chain combines TRBV9 with TRBJ2-6, with a possible D match to TRBD2 (5 bases). In germline, CDR1 is SGDLS, CDR2 YYNGEE. CDR3 size: 16 residues. Trimming left V 4 bases short and J 0 bases short, with 11 bases between. The CDR3 DNA is TGTGCCAGCAGCCGAGGACGGGACTCTGGGGCCAACGTCCTGACTTTC. Translation gives CASSRGRDSGANVLTF.

The chain couples TRBV9 to TRBJ2-3; 11 bases map to TRBD2. Germline CDR1 and CDR2: SGDLS and YYNGEE. The J segment lost 4 bases and the V segment lost 2 bases, leaving 6 bases of the junction unmatched. The CDR3 extends over 16 amino acids. The CDR3 DNA follows: TGTGCCAGCAGCGTGGGGGTAGCGGGAGGGCCAGATACGCAGTATTTT. The encoded protein is CASSVGVAGGPDTQYF.

This sequence joins TRBV28 and TRBJ1-3, with D possibly being TRBD1 (5 bases). The ends were cut back, 6 bases at V and 0 bases at J, with 18 bases in the middle. Looked up from germline, CDR1 is MDHEN and CDR2 is SYDVKM. This CDR3 has 17 residues. CDR3 region: CASSPGAGLSSGNTIYF. The CDR3 DNA is TGTGCCAGCAGCCCCGGCGCGGGGCTAAGCTCTGGAAACACCATATATTTT.

The J gene is TRBJ2-1, the V gene TRBV3-1 (or the pseudogene TRBV3-2); TRBD1 agrees at 9 bases. V lost 1 base to trimming and J lost 7 bases; unmatched junction nucleotides: 8. The germline gives CDR1 LGHDT, CDR2 YNNKEL (reference sequence). The CDR3 sequence is 16 residues long. Here the CDR3 reads CASSQVPGTGMNEQFF. CDR3 bases: TGTGCCAGCAGCCAAGTCCCTGGGACAGGGATGAATGAGCAGTTCTTC.

The J gene is TRBJ1-2, the V gene TRBV24-1; no firm D call. CDR1 is KGHDR and CDR2 is SFDVKD in the germline V gene. Trimming pared 4 bases from V and 2 bases from J, leaving 10 bases between. This CDR3 is 14 amino acids long. CDR3 in DNA: TGTGCCACCAGTGACTCCGCCGGGAACTATGGCTACACCTTC. Protein product: CATSDSAGNYGYTF.